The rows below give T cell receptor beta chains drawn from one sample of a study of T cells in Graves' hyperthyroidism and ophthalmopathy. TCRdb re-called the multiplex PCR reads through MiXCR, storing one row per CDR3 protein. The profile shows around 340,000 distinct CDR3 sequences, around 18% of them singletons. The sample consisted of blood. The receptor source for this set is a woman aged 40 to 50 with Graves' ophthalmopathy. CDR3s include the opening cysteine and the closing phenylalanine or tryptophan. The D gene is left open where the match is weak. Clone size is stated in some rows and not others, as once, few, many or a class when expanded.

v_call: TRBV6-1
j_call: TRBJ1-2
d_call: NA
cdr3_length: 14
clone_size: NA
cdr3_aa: CASRWGTEGYGYTF
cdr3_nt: TGTGCCTCAAGGTGGGGAACGGAGGGCTATGGCTACACCTTC

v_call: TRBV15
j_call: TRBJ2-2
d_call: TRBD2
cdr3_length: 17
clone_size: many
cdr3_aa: CATSRGASGVLTGELFF
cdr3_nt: TGTGCCACCAGCAGAGGGGCTAGCGGGGTACTCACCGGGGAGCTGTTTTTT

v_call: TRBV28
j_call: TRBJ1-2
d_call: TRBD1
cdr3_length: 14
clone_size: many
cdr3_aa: CASSLATGYNGYTF
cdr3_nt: TGTGCCAGCAGTTTAGCGACAGGGTATAATGGCTACACCTTC

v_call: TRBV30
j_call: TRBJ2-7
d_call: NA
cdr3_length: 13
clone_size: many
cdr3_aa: CACGRDGAYEQYF
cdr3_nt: TGTGCCTGTGGGCGGGACGGAGCCTACGAGCAGTACTTC

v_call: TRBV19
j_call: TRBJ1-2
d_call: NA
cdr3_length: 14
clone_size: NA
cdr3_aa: CASRGRTDVYGYTF
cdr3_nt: TGTGCCAGCCGGGGGAGGACAGACGTGTATGGCTACACCTTC

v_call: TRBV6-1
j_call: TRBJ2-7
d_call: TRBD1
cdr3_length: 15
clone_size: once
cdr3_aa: CASSFEDRGPYEQYF
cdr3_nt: TGTGCCAGCAGCTTTGAAGACAGGGGGCCCTACGAGCAGTACTTC

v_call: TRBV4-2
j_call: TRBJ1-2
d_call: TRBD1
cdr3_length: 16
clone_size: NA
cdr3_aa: CASSQDLGDSRYGYTF
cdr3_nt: TGTGCCAGCAGCCAAGATTTGGGGGACAGTCGGTATGGCTACACCTTC

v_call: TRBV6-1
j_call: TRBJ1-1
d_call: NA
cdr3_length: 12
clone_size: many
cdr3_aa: CASSVQGRGAFF
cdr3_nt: TGTGCCAGCAGTGTCCAGGGGCGAGGAGCTTTCTTT

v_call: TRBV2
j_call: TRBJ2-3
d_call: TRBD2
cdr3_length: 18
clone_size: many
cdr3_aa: CASSKLAGVGALTDTQYF
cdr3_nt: TGTGCCAGCAGCAAACTAGCGGGAGTGGGGGCTCTCACAGATACGCAGTATTTT

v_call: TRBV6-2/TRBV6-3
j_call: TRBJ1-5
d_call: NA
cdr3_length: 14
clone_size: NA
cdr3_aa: CASMTGGSGQPQHF
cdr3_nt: TGTGCCAGCATGACGGGGGGCTCCGGACAGCCCCAGCATTTT

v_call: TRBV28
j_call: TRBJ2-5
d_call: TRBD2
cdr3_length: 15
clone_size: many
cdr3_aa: CASSSRLAGQETQYF
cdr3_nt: TGTGCCAGCAGTTCTCGACTAGCGGGACAAGAGACCCAGTACTTC

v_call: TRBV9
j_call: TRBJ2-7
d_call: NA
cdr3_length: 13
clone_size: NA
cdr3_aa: CASSVEEGLEQYF
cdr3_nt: TGTGCCAGCAGCGTAGAGGAGGGACTCGAGCAGTACTTC

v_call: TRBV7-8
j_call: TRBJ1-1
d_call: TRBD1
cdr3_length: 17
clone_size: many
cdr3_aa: CASSLAGQGVGNTEAFF
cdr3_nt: TGTGCCAGCAGCTTAGCCGGACAGGGGGTGGGGAACACTGAAGCTTTCTTT